Listed below are T cell receptor beta chains from one sample, sequenced in a study of OX40 agonist ivuxolimab in advanced cancers. Repertoires were generated with immunoSEQ multiplex PCR, while TCRdb's copy carries only in-frame clones and drops some. Of some 83,000 clones detected, roughly 92% appear once; the ten largest clones hold roughly 6.5%. The material sequenced was CD4+ or CD8+ T cells sorted from blood, taken in a trial of the OX40 agonist ivuxolimab. These receptors all stem from an adult with an advanced solid tumor such as melanoma, head and neck, liver or kidney cancer. CDR3s include the opening cysteine and the closing phenylalanine or tryptophan. A D gene is named only where the DNA matches it firmly. The listing skips clone size in some rows; elsewhere it reads once, few, many or a size class.

NA	TRBV27	NA	TRBJ2-2	TGTGCCAGCAGTTTTCGGGGGCTGACCGGGGAGCTGTTTTTT	CASSFRGLTGELFF
NA	TRBV28	NA	TRBJ2-7	TGTGCCAGCAGTTTAGGAAGGGGCTACGAGCAGTACTTC	CASSLGRGYEQYF
NA	TRBV2	TRBD2	TRBJ2-7	TGTGCCAGCTACGGGGGGGCCTACGAGCAGTACTTC	CASYGGAYEQYF
NA	TRBV29-1	NA	TRBJ1-2	TGCAGCGTTGATAAGTATGGCTACACCTTC	CSVDKYGYTF
NA	TRBV30	TRBD1	TRBJ2-1	TGTGCCTGGAGTACAGACAGGGTGTACAATGAGCAGTTCTTC	CAWSTDRVYNEQFF
NA	TRBV7-9	NA	TRBJ2-5	TGTGCCAGCAGCTCCTGGGACAGCGGGGGGACCCAGTACTTC	CASSSWDSGGTQYF
NA	TRBV11-2	NA	TRBJ2-7	TGTGCCAGCAGCTTAGCAGGGAATCGACACGAGCAGTACTTC	CASSLAGNRHEQYF
NA	TRBV7-3	NA	TRBJ1-5	TGTGCCAGCAGCTTAAAGGGATCCAGGGACCATAGCAATCAGCCCCAGCATTTT	CASSLKGSRDHSNQPQHF
NA	TRBV4-1	NA	TRBJ2-7	TGCGCCAGCAGCCACTCTAGCAGGGACTACGAGCAGTACTTC	CASSHSSRDYEQYF
NA	TRBV4-1	NA	TRBJ2-1	TGCGCCAGCAGCCAAGAGGGGGGCCACGCCAATGAGCAGTTCTTC	CASSQEGGHANEQFF
NA	TRBV7-2	NA	TRBJ2-7	TGTGCCAGCAGCTTACGGGGGTCCTACGAGCAGTACTTC	CASSLRGSYEQYF
NA	TRBV5-1	TRBD2	TRBJ2-5	TGCGCCAGCAGCTTGATCTTCGGGAGGGAAACGGAGACCCAGTACTTC	CASSLIFGRETETQYF
NA	TRBV4-2	NA	TRBJ2-1	TGTGCCAGCAGCCAATGGGGCGGGCCTCCTAACAATGAGCAGTTCTTC	CASSQWGGPPNNEQFF
once	TRBV28	TRBD2	TRBJ2-1	TGTGCCAGCAGTATCGGCCTGATTGCGGGAGGGCCCGGTGAGCAGTTCTTC	CASSIGLIAGGPGEQFF
NA	TRBV27	NA	TRBJ2-7	TGTGCCAGCAGTTTAGCCCAGGGGAACCACGAGCAGTACTTC	CASSLAQGNHEQYF
NA	TRBV5-1	NA	TRBJ1-1	TGCGCCAGGGGGAACACTGAAGCTTTCTTT	CARGNTEAFF
NA	TRBV7-8	TRBD2	TRBJ2-5	TGTGCCAGCAGCTTAGTAGCGGGGGTTGAGACCCAGTACTTC	CASSLVAGVETQYF
NA	TRBV25-1	TRBD2	TRBJ2-5	TGTGCCAGCAGTGCCTTCCGACTAGCGGGGCCTGGGGCCCAGTACTTC	CASSAFRLAGPGAQYF
once	TRBV4-1	TRBD2	TRBJ2-7	TGCGCCAGCAGCCAAATCGTCCTTAGCGGGAGGGCCACCTACGAGCAGTACTTC	CASSQIVLSGRATYEQYF
NA	TRBV19	NA	TRBJ2-1	TGTGCCAGTAGTATGTATTCCGGGAATGAGCAGTTCTTC	CASSMYSGNEQFF
NA	TRBV5-6	NA	TRBJ1-1	TGTGCCAGCAGCTTCAAAGGGAACACTGAAGCTTTCTTT	CASSFKGNTEAFF
NA	TRBV12-5	TRBD1	TRBJ1-6	TGTGCTAGTGGTTATGAGGGGGCTAGGTCACCCCTCCACTTT	CASGYEGARSPLHF
NA	TRBV5-4	NA	TRBJ2-3	TGTGCCAGCAGCGTCCCATACACAGATACGCAGTATTTT	CASSVPYTDTQYF
NA	TRBV5-1	NA	TRBJ2-3	TGCGCCAGCAGCTTGGAAGTCCCCTACACAGATACGCAGTATTTT	CASSLEVPYTDTQYF
NA	TRBV19	TRBD1	TRBJ1-5	TGTGCCAGTAGTTCCCTAGGGACAGGCAATCAGCCCCAGCATTTT	CASSSLGTGNQPQHF
NA	TRBV27	NA	TRBJ1-5	TGTGCCAGCAGGCTAGGAATGGGTCAGCCCCAGCATTTT	CASRLGMGQPQHF
NA	TRBV27	NA	TRBJ1-1	TGTGCCAGCAGTTTATCGGGCGGGCGGAACACTGAAGCTTTCTTT	CASSLSGGRNTEAFF
NA	TRBV2	NA	TRBJ1-4	TGTGCCAGCAGTGCCCTCGGGGAAAAACTGTTTTTT	CASSALGEKLFF
NA	TRBV5-5	TRBD2	TRBJ2-7	TGTGCCAGCAGCCAGACTAGCGGGATCTACGAGCAGTACTTC	CASSQTSGIYEQYF
once	TRBV7-8	TRBD1	TRBJ1-6	TGTGCCAGCAGCTGGGACAGGGGCAATTCACCCCTCCACTTT	CASSWDRGNSPLHF
NA	TRBV10-3	TRBD1	TRBJ1-2	TGTGCCATCAGTGATCCCGGGACAGGGCTTAGCAATGGCTACACCTTC	CAISDPGTGLSNGYTF
NA	TRBV19	NA	TRBJ1-5	TGTGCCAGTAGTATAGGAAGAGAGGGCTCCCAGCCCCAGCATTTT	CASSIGREGSQPQHF
NA	TRBV5-4	NA	TRBJ1-1	TGTGCCAGCAGCTCCGCGGACACTGAAGCTTTCTTT	CASSSADTEAFF
NA	TRBV2	NA	TRBJ1-1	TGTGCCAGCAGTGAATTGGGGCAGAACACTGAAGCTTTCTTT	CASSELGQNTEAFF
NA	TRBV29-1	NA	TRBJ1-1	TGCAGCGTGACCGGGGACAAAAACACTGAAGCTTTCTTT	CSVTGDKNTEAFF
few	TRBV15	NA	TRBJ2-7	TGTGCCACCAGCAGAGATCCCAAGATTACGGGCGAGCAGTACTTC	CATSRDPKITGEQYF
NA	TRBV6-5	NA	TRBJ2-2	TGTGCCAGCAGTTACGGGGACCCAGGATTCACCGGGGAGCTGTTTTTT	CASSYGDPGFTGELFF
NA	TRBV2	NA	TRBJ1-3	TGTGCCAGCAGGGGACGGCACTCTGGAAACACCATATATTTT	CASRGRHSGNTIYF
NA	TRBV28	NA	TRBJ2-6	TGTGCCAGCAGTTCCCGAATATCTGGGGCCAACGTCCTGACTTTC	CASSSRISGANVLTF
NA	TRBV6-5	NA	TRBJ1-4	TGTGCCAGCAGTCCCTCGGACGGGGGAAAACTGTTTTTT	CASSPSDGGKLFF
NA	TRBV13	NA	TRBJ1-1	TGTGCCAGCAGCCCAATCCTGAACACTGAAGCTTTCTTT	CASSPILNTEAFF
NA	TRBV5-1	NA	TRBJ2-7	TGCGCCAGCCGGGCCTACGAGCAGTACTTC	CASRAYEQYF
NA	TRBV27	NA	TRBJ1-2	TGTGCCAGCACCCTCCGAGGGGGAGTACGCGGTGGCTACACCTTC	CASTLRGGVRGGYTF
NA	TRBV9	TRBD1	TRBJ1-2	TGTGCCAGCCACCCCGGGACAGGGGTTGGCTACACCTTC	CASHPGTGVGYTF
once	TRBV5-6	NA	TRBJ2-5	TGTGCCAGCAGCCGAGGGGCTTTTCAAGAGACCCAGTACTTC	CASSRGAFQETQYF
NA	TRBV28	TRBD2	TRBJ2-5	TGTGCCAGCAGTCCCGGGACTAGCGGGAGCCAAGAGACCCAGTACTTC	CASSPGTSGSQETQYF
few	TRBV11-2	NA	TRBJ1-3	TGTGCCAGCAGCTTAGTCGGGGCGAGGAACACCATATATTTT	CASSLVGARNTIYF
NA	TRBV6-5	NA	TRBJ1-1	TGTGCCAGCAGGTTAACTTCTAACAGTATGGCTGAAGCTTTCTTT	CASRLTSNSMAEAFF
NA	TRBV15	NA	TRBJ2-7	TGTGCCACCAGCAGAGGCCAGCGGGCCCCCTACGAGCAGTACTTC	CATSRGQRAPYEQYF
NA	TRBV6-5	NA	TRBJ1-1	TGTGCCAGCAGTTCCTTTCGTGAAGCTTTCTTT	CASSSFREAFF
NA	TRBV21-1	NA	TRBJ1-3	TGTGCCAGCAGCGAGGAGACAGGAGATTTCGGAAACACCATATATTTT	CASSEETGDFGNTIYF